The entry below gives a single T cell receptor beta chain sequence along with its context. The data stem from a study of T cell changes during pregnancy in multiple sclerosis. Measured with immunoSEQ multiplex PCR; TCRdb has only the in-frame clones, and not every one. The table has 50,000 or so clones, around 94% seen once; the top ten hold more than 0.7%. The receptor was isolated from a female donor with multiple sclerosis, enrolled in a pregnancy study. The starting material was CD4+ T cells from peripheral blood mononuclear cells, obtained in the third trimester of pregnancy.

For the CDR3, the DNA is TGTGCCAGCAGCTTGGCTAGCGGGGGACCCACAGATACGCAGTATTTT. This translates into CASSLASGGPTDTQYF. V is TRBV7-9 and J is TRBJ2-3; TRBD2 agrees at 10 bases. Per germline, CDR1 SEHNR and CDR2 FQNEAQ (reference sequence). The CDR3 has 16 residues. Trimming took 3 bases from V and 2 from J; bases not matched to a gene: 5.